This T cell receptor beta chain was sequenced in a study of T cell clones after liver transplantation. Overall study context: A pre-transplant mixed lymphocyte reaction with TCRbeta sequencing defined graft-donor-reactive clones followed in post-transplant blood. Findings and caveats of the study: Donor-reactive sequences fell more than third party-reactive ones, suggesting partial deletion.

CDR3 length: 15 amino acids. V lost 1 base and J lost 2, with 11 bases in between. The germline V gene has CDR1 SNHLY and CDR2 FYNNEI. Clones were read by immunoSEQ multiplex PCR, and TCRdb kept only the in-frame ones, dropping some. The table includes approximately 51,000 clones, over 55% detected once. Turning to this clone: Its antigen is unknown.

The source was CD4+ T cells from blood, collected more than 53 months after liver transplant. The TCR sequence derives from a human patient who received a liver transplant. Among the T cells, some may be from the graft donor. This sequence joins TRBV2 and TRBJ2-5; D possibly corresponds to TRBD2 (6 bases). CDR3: CASSEGGALQETQYF. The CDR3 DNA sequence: TGTGCCAGCAGTGAAGGCGGGGCATTACAAGAGACCCAGTACTTC.